Below, one T cell receptor beta chain is given with its context. Germline V gene sequence: CDR1 SGHAT, CDR2 FQNNGV. The junction had 8 bases not matched to a gene; V was cut back by 6 bases and J by 1 base. The CDR3 runs 16 residues. These data belong to a study of technical replicates of blood from a few donors. The data were produced by immunoSEQ multiplex PCR, yet TCRdb's version contains in-frame clones alone and is incomplete. This table holds some 70,000 clones, about 90% found once. The sample was T cells isolated from PBMCs. The receptor was derived from a human donor in good health. The chain carries TRBV11-2 and TRBJ2-2; 7 nucleotides agree with TRBD2. CDR3: CASSFTSVENTGELFF. The CDR3 coding sequence is TGTGCCAGCAGTTTTACTAGCGTTGAGAACACCGGGGAGCTGTTTTTT.